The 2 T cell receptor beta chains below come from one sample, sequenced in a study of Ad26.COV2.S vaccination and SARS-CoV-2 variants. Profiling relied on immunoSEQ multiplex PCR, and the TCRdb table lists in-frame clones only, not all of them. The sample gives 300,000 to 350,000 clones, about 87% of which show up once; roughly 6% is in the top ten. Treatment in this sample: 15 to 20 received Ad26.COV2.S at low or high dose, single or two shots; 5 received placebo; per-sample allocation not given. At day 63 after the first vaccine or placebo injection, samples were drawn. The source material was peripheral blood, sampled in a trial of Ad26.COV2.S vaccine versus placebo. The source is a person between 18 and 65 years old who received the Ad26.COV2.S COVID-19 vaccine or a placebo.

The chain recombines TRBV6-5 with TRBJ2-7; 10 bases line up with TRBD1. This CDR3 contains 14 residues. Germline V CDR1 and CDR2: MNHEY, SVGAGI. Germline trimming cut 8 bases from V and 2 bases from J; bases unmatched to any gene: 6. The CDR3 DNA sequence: TGTGCCAGCGGGGTCGGGACAGGGGCCTACGAGCAGTACTTC. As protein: CASGVGTGAYEQYF.

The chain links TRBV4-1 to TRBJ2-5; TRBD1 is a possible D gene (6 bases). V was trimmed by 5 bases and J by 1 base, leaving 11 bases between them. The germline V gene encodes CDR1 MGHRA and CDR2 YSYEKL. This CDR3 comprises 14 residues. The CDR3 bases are TGCGCCAGCAGCTTGGGACAAAGCCAAGAGACCCAGTACTTC. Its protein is CASSLGQSQETQYF.